The clone carrying this TCR beta chain was seen at least ten times. The definition of stable Graves' hyperthyroidism was no ophthalmopathy progression within 18 months. The patients, who ranged from 18 to 65 in age, presented with newly diagnosed hyperthyroidism lasting under 2 months. This entry is derived from a study of T cells in Graves' hyperthyroidism and ophthalmopathy. In germline, CDR1 is SEHNR, CDR2 FQNEAQ (reference sequence). The CDR3 length is 17 residues. After removal of 2 bases from V and 2 bases from J, the junction contained 9 bases not matched to a gene. From RNA transcripts, TCR beta CDR3 regions were amplified. HTBI primers drove first-round RT-PCR of the TCR CDR3. Each CDR3 protein gets one entry after TCRdb re-called the multiplex PCR reads with MiXCR. This sample has 300,000 to 450,000 distinct CDR3 sequences, with roughly 13% found just once.

Sequenced: blood. This sequence was found in a woman aged 55-69 years with Graves' hyperthyroidism. The chain carries TRBV7-9 and TRBJ2-7, with TRBD2 matching 10 bases. CDR3 residues: CASSLSRLAGDTYEQYF. The CDR3 coding sequence is TGTGCCAGCAGCTTATCAAGACTAGCGGGCGACACCTACGAGCAGTACTTC.